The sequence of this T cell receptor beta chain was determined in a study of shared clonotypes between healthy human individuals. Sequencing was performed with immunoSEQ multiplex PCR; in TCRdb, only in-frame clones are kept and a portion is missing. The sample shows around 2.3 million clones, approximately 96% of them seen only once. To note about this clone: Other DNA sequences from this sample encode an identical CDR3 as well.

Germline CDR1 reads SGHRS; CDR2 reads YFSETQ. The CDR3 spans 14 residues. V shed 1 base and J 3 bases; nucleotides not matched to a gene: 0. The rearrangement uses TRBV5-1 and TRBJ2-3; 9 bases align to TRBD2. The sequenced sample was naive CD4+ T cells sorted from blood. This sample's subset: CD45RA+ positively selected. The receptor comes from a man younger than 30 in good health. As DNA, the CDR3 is TGCGCCAGCAGCTTGACTAGCGGGACAGATACGCAGTATTTT. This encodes CASSLTSGTDTQYF. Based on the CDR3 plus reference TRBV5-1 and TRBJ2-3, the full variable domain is KAGVTQTPRYLIKTRGQQVTLSCSPISGHRSVSWYQQTPGQGLQFLFEYFSETQRNKGNFPGRFSGRQFSNSRSEMNVSTLELGDSALYLCASSLTSGTDTQYFGPGTRLTVL.